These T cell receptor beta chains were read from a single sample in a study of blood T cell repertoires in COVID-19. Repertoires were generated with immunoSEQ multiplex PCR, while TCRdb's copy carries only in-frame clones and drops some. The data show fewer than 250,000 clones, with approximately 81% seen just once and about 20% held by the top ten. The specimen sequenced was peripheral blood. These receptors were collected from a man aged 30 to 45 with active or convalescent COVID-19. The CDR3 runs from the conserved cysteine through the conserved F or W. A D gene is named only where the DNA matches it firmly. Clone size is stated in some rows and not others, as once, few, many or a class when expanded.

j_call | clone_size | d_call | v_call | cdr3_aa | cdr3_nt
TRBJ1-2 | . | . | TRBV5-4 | CASSLGQNYGYTF | TGTGCCAGCAGCTTGGGACAGAACTATGGCTACACCTTC
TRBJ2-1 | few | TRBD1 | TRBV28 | CASSLDRGMRNEQFF | TGTGCCAGCAGCCTCGACAGGGGAATGCGCAATGAGCAGTTCTTC
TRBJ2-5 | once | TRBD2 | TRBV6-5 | CASSYAPGGHQETQYF | TGTGCCAGCAGTTATGCTCCGGGGGGGCATCAAGAGACCCAGTACTTC
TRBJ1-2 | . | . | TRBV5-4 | CASSLQGPHGYTF | TGTGCCAGCAGCTTACAGGGTCCTCATGGCTACACCTTC
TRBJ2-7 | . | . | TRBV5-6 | CASSFPSNYEQYF | TGTGCCAGCAGCTTCCCTAGCAACTACGAGCAGTACTTC
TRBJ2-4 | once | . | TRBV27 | CASSSTLLDWNIQYF | TGTGCCAGCAGTTCGACTTTGCTGGATTGGAACATTCAGTACTTC
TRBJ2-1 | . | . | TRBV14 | CASSQIFRTGAYNEQFF | TGTGCCAGCAGCCAAATTTTTAGGACGGGAGCCTACAATGAGCAGTTCTTC
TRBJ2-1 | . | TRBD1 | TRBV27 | CASGQGAKQSEQFF | TGTGCCAGCGGTCAGGGGGCGAAACAATCCGAGCAGTTCTTC
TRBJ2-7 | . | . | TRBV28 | CASLQGLRSYEQYF | TGTGCCAGCCTCCAGGGGCTCAGATCCTACGAGCAGTACTTC
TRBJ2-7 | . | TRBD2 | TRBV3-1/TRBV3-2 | CASSYEGLAGPNF | TGTGCCAGCAGCTACGAAGGACTAGCGGGGCCAAACTTC
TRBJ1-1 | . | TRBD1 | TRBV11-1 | CASSFRTGAFF | TGTGCCAGCAGCTTCAGGACAGGGGCTTTCTTT
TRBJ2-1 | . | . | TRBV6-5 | CASSYGDNFYNEQFF | TGTGCCAGCAGTTATGGGGACAATTTCTACAATGAGCAGTTCTTC
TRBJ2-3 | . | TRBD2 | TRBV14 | CASSLAGGPNTQYF | TGTGCCAGCAGCCTAGCGGGGGGCCCGAATACGCAGTATTTT
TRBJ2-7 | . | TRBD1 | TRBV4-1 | CASSLGSAGQGLLWGYEQYF | TGCGCCAGCAGCCTGGGGAGCGCGGGACAGGGACTGTTGTGGGGCTACGAGCAGTACTTC
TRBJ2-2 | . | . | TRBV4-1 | CASRPSRGNTGELFF | TGCGCCAGCAGGCCCAGCAGGGGAAACACCGGGGAGCTGTTTTTT
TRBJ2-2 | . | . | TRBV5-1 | CASSSRGGMTGELFF | TGCGCCAGCAGCTCCAGGGGTGGGATGACCGGGGAGCTGTTTTTT
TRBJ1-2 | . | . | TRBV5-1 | CASSFGVDGYTF | TGCGCCAGCAGCTTCGGAGTTGATGGCTACACCTTC
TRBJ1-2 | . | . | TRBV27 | CASSWLGVGYGYTF | TGTGCCAGCAGTTGGCTAGGGGTTGGCTATGGCTACACCTTC
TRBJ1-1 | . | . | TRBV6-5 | CASRPRVNTEAFF | TGTGCCAGCAGACCCAGGGTGAACACTGAAGCTTTCTTT
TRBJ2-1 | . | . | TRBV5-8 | CASSLPRGFNEQFF | TGTGCCAGCAGCTTGCCAAGGGGGTTCAATGAGCAGTTCTTC
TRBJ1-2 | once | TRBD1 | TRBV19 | CASGTPGQGHGYTF | TGTGCCAGTGGCACTCCGGGACAGGGGCATGGCTACACCTTC
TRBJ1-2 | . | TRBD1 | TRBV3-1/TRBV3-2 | CATTTGKANYGYTF | TGTGCCACTACGACAGGGAAGGCTAACTATGGCTACACCTTC
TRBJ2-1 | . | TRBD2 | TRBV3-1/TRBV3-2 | CASSQVAPTSGEQFF | TGTGCCAGCAGCCAAGTAGCCCCCACTAGCGGTGAGCAGTTCTTC
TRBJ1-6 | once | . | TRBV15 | CATSRDARGPLHF | TGTGCCACCAGCAGAGATGCCAGGGGCCCCCTCCACTTT
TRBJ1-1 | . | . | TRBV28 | CASSLLNTEAFF | TGTGCCAGCAGTTTGTTAAACACTGAAGCTTTCTTT
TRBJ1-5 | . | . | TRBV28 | CASTQQGSLYQPQHF | TGTGCCAGCACTCAGCAGGGATCACTTTATCAGCCCCAGCATTTT
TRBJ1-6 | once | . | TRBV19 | CASSIRSGRRDSPLHF | TGTGCCAGTAGTATAAGGTCGGGACGGAGGGATTCACCCCTCCACTTT
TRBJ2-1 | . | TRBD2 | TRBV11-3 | CASSLVTSGAVSEQFF | TGTGCCAGCAGCTTAGTAACCAGCGGGGCGGTTAGTGAGCAGTTCTTC
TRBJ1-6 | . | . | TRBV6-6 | CASSPRSYNSPLHF | TGTGCCAGCAGCCCCCGCTCCTATAATTCACCCCTCCACTTT
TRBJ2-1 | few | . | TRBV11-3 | CASSHRLVGGNEQFF | TGTGCCAGCAGCCATAGACTTGTGGGGGGTAATGAGCAGTTCTTC
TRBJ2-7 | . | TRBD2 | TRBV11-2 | CASSFSGGYEQYF | TGTGCCAGCAGCTTTAGCGGGGGTTACGAGCAGTACTTC
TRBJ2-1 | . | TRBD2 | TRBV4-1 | CASSQAPSLAGNNEQFF | TGCGCCAGCAGCCAAGCTCCAAGCCTAGCGGGAAACAATGAGCAGTTCTTC
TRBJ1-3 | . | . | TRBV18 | CASSLSPVYSGNTIYF | TGTGCCAGCTCACTGTCCCCGGTCTACTCTGGAAACACCATATATTTT
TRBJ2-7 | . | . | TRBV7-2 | CASRPIQGYEQYF | TGTGCCAGCAGACCAATACAGGGCTACGAGCAGTACTTC
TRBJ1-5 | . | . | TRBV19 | CASRGYRDINQPQHF | TGTGCCAGTAGGGGATACCGGGACATCAATCAGCCCCAGCATTTT
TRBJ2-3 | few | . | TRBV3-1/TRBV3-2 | CASSQTLAARTDTQYF | TGTGCCAGCAGCCAGACTTTAGCGGCTCGCACAGATACGCAGTATTTT
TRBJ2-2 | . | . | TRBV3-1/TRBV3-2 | CASSQYTNTGELFF | TGTGCCAGCAGCCAGTACACCAACACCGGGGAGCTGTTTTTT
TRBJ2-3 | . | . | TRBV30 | CAWSVGEDKLYTDTQYF | TGTGCCTGGAGTGTAGGGGAGGACAAACTCTACACAGATACGCAGTATTTT
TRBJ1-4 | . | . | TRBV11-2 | CASSRRFEKLFF | TGTGCCAGCAGCCGTCGTTTTGAAAAACTGTTTTTT
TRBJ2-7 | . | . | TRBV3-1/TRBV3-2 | CASSQGNRVDEQYF | TGTGCCAGCAGCCAAGGGAACAGGGTGGACGAGCAGTACTTC
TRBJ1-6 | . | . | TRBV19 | CASSDWGLNSPLHF | TGTGCCAGTAGCGACTGGGGCCTAAATTCACCCCTCCACTTT